This T cell receptor (beta chain) comes out of a study of blood T cells in healthy people across ages. Whole-study findings and limits: Estimated diversity, derived from one million T cells, was regarded as an underestimate. In these data, TCR beta diversity tracked strongly with naive T cell percentage.

This clonotype has only one observation. The antigen is not known. The V gene's germline CDR1 is SGHTA and CDR2 FQGNSA. V was cut by 1 base and J by 9 bases, with 13 bases left in between. CDR3 length equals 14 residues. PBMCs, at least 6.5 million per sample, were isolated. A J-beta primer mix and a sample-barcoded 5' primer were used in a second PCR of roughly 7 to 12 cycles. TCRdb re-analysed the 5' RACE reads in MiXCR, keeping a single row per CDR3 protein. The sample has 650,000 to 900,000 distinct CDR3 sequences; approximately 67% are singletons. Sequenced: blood. This clonotype originated in a man between 25 and 39 years old in good health. The J gene is TRBJ2-1, the V gene TRBV7-2; D remains unclear. Here the CDR3 reads CASSLDSNPREQFF. The DNA of the CDR3 is TGTGCCAGCAGCTTAGACTCTAACCCACGTGAGCAGTTCTTC.